The 18 T cell receptor beta chains given below trace back to one sample, sequenced in a study of response to subunit inactivated influenza vaccine. TCRdb re-derived calls from the RT-PCR reads in MiXCR, one entry per CDR3 protein. Here the sample spans about 500,000 distinct CDR3 sequences, 16% being singletons. The sample in question was CD4+ T cells sorted from PBMCs, obtained roughly 24 months after vaccination. Source of these receptors: a man between 45 and 75 years old who received an inactivated influenza vaccine.

V is TRBV4-3 and J is TRBJ2-3; no firm D call. CDR1 is LGHNA and CDR2 is YSLEER in the germline V gene. Trimming left V 0 bases short and J 0 bases short, with 10 bases between. The CDR3 length is 16 residues. CDR3 nucleotides: TGCGCCAGCAGCCAAGAAAAGGGATGGAGCACAGATACGCAGTATTTT. Protein sequence: CASSQEKGWSTDTQYF.

In this sample, this clonotype turned up a few times. V and J are TRBV20-1 and TRBJ2-5; 7 bases line up with TRBD1. CDR3 length equals 15 residues. Trimming took 4 bases from V and 3 from J; bases not matched to a gene: 11. CDR1 is DFQATT and CDR2 is SNEGSKA in the germline V gene (reference sequence). CDR3 sequence (DNA): TGCAGTGCTACGGGACAGAAGTCCGAGGAAGAGACCCAGTACTTC. This gives the protein CSATGQKSEEETQYF.

This chain links TRBV28 with TRBJ1-6; D ambiguous. Trimming removed 2 bases at V and 8 bases at J, with 13 bases between. Germline CDR1 reads MDHEN; CDR2 reads SYDVKM. CDR3 length: 15 residues. Here the CDR3 DNA reads TGTGCCAGCAGTTTAAGTCCCCCAAAGGATTCACCCCTCCACTTT. It specifies CASSLSPPKDSPLHF.

The chain combines TRBV7-2 with TRBJ1-1; D is undetermined. V lost 2 bases and J 5 bases, leaving 6 bases between the germline ends. This CDR3 region has 12 residues. The V gene's germline CDR1 is SGHTA and CDR2 FQGNSA. As DNA, the CDR3 is TGTGCCAGCAGCTTATTCTGGACTGAAGCTTTCTTT. Translation: CASSLFWTEAFF.

This clonotype was counted a few times. J is TRBJ2-6 and V is TRBV5-1; D remains ambiguous. V was trimmed by 0 bases and J by 0 bases, leaving 16 bases between them. The CDR3 covers 19 residues. Per the germline V gene, CDR1 is SGHRS and CDR2 is YFSETQ. CDR3 residues: CASSLAGIRSSSGANVLTF. CDR3 DNA: TGCGCCAGCAGCTTGGCCGGAATCAGAAGTAGCTCTGGGGCCAACGTCCTGACTTTC.

This clonotype was observed a handful of times. The chain is built from TRBV6-2 or TRBV6-3 and TRBJ2-3; TRBD2 matches at 8 bases. Germline V CDR1 and CDR2: MNHEY, SVGEGT. The CDR3 spans 15 residues. Trimming at V came to 2 bases and at J to 6 bases, leaving 7 bases not matched to a gene. CDR3 bases: TGTGCCAGCAGTTACCGGACTAGCCTGGGCGATACGCAGTATTTT. Amino acids: CASSYRTSLGDTQYF.

This clonotype has only a few counts. This chain connects TRBV15 to TRBJ2-7; D possibly corresponds to TRBD1 (6 bases). V lost 1 base to trimming and J lost 5 bases, with 15 bases between them. The CDR3 sequence is 15 residues long. CDR1 is LNHNV and CDR2 is YYDKDF in the germline V gene (reference sequence). CDR3 residues: CATSRAGTRKHEQYF. DNA of the CDR3: TGTGCCACCAGCAGAGCCGGGACACGGAAACACGAGCAGTACTTC.

The chain couples TRBV7-6 to TRBJ1-2, with 9 positions matching TRBD1. This CDR3 is 15 amino acids long. Per germline, CDR1 SGHVS and CDR2 FNYEAQ. The V segment lost 1 base and the J segment 6 bases; nucleotides outside the gene matches: 6. Here the CDR3 reads CASSLVGQGTDGYTF. The CDR3 DNA reads TGTGCCAGCAGCTTAGTGGGACAGGGAACGGATGGCTACACCTTC.

This rearrangement joins TRBV4-1 to TRBJ1-2; TRBD1 matches at 7 bases. The V gene end was trimmed by 4 bases and the J gene end by 1 base; junction bases not matched to a gene: 6. The CDR3 extends over 15 amino acids. Per the germline V gene, CDR1 is MGHRA and CDR2 is YSYEKL. CDR3 sequence reads: CASSRTGAGNYGYTF. For the CDR3, the DNA is TGCGCCAGCAGCCGAACAGGGGCGGGTAACTATGGCTACACCTTC.

This clonotype was detected only a few times. CDR3 bases: TGCGCCAGCAGCCAATTTTGGACAGGGAGAAATCAGCCCCAGCATTTT. Translated, it gives CASSQFWTGRNQPQHF. V is TRBV4-3 and J is TRBJ1-5, with 8 bases fitting TRBD1. The CDR3 is 16 residues long. Germline values: CDR1 LGHNA, CDR2 YSLEER. With V trimmed by 2 bases and J by 4 bases, 7 bases remained unmatched.

This clonotype has at least ten counts. This chain joins TRBV7-2 and TRBJ1-1; D gene unclear. Looked up from germline, CDR1 is SGHTA and CDR2 is FQGNSA. The CDR3 extends over 12 amino acids. V lost 4 bases to trimming and J lost 2 bases, with 5 bases between them. The CDR3 DNA sequence: TGTGCCAGCAGCTATCCAAACACTGAAGCTTTCTTT. This sequence encodes CASSYPNTEAFF. Full variable domain (remainder filled in from reference TRBV7-2 and TRBJ1-1): GAGVSQSPSNKVTEKGKDVELRCDPISGHTALYWYRQSLGQGLEFLIYFQGNSAPDKSGLPSDRFSAERTGGSVSTLTIQRTQQEDSAVYLCASSYPNTEAFFGQGTRLTVV.

This clonotype was seen a few times. V is TRBV29-1 and J is TRBJ1-1; 7 bases match TRBD1. The junction had 8 bases not matched to a gene; V was cut back by 3 bases and J by 7 bases. CDR1 is SQVTM, CDR2 ANQGSEA, per germline. This CDR3 is built from 13 residues. The CDR3 spells CSVDTGATGEAFF. The CDR3 nucleotides are TGCAGCGTTGACACAGGGGCCACTGGTGAAGCTTTCTTT.

This clonotype was seen a few times. The gene calls are TRBV5-1 and TRBJ2-5; no firm D call. The germline V gene has CDR1 SGHRS and CDR2 YFSETQ. This CDR3 region has 12 residues. V shed 1 base and J shed 5 bases, with 6 bases lying between them. The DNA for the CDR3 is TGCGCCAGCAGCTTGTCCCCTGAGACCCAGTACTTC. It codes for CASSLSPETQYF.

This clonotype was counted many times. The chain employs TRBV20-1 and TRBJ1-1, with a weak D call TRBD1 (5 bases). V dropped 6 bases and J dropped 0 bases, with 17 bases sitting between them. The CDR3 is 15 amino acids. Per the germline V gene, CDR1 is DFQATT and CDR2 is SNEGSKA (reference sequence). The CDR3 coding sequence is TGCAGTGCCAACCGGGACGGCATAATGAACACTGAAGCTTTCTTT. It is translated as CSANRDGIMNTEAFF.

This chain links TRBV6-1 with TRBJ2-5, with D perhaps TRBD1 (6 bases). The ends were cut back, 7 bases at V and 5 bases at J, with 17 bases in the middle. CDR3 length: 14 amino acids. The V gene's germline CDR1 is MNHNS and CDR2 SASEGT. The CDR3 spells CASNGNRVRETQYF. As DNA, the CDR3 is TGTGCCAGCAACGGAAACAGGGTGCGGGAGACCCAGTACTTC.

This clonotype has just one count. The chain carries TRBV20-1 and TRBJ2-7; 14 nucleotides line up with TRBD2. V lost 4 bases and J lost 5; bases outside the gene matches: 1. The CDR3 is 13 residues long. Germline V gives CDR1 DFQATT, CDR2 SNEGSKA (reference sequence). CDR3 DNA sequence: TGCAGTGCTAAGGGACTAGCGGGAGACGAGCAGTACTTC. As protein: CSAKGLAGDEQYF.

This clonotype appeared a single time. Germline and junction disagree at one end, which may indicate a read error. The J gene is TRBJ2-4, the V gene TRBV20-1, with D hard to call. Germline V CDR1 and CDR2: DFQATT, SNEGSKA (reference sequence). This CDR3 is 17 amino acids long. This chain's CDR3 is CCARDLFRGAGKNIQYF. The CDR3, as DNA: TGCTGTGCTAGAGATCTCTTTAGAGGAGCTGGCAAAAACATTCAGTACTTC.

This clonotype was observed many times. V is TRBV7-2 and J is TRBJ1-1; no clear D gene. Trimming left V 5 bases short and J 1 base short, with 8 bases between. This CDR3 is 13 amino acids long. Germline-derived CDR1 and CDR2 are SGHTA and FQGNSA. The CDR3 protein is CASSPFPNTEAFF. The CDR3 bases are TGTGCCAGCAGCCCTTTCCCGAACACTGAAGCTTTCTTT.